This passage covers 13 T cell receptor beta chains from one sample sequenced in a study of OX40 agonist ivuxolimab in advanced cancers. Using immunoSEQ multiplex PCR, the repertoire was profiled, and TCRdb retains in-frame clones only, with some absent. This sample yields about 40,000 clones, of which more than 75% are seen a single time; about 15% belongs to the top ten. Sequences were derived from CD4+ or CD8+ T cells sorted from blood, sampled in a trial of the OX40 agonist ivuxolimab. These receptors all stem from an adult with an advanced solid tumor such as melanoma, head and neck, liver or kidney cancer.

The V and J genes are TRBV2 and TRBJ1-1; 7 bases fit TRBD1. This CDR3 has 14 residues. Trimming cost V 7 bases and J 11 bases; bases outside gene matches: 16. CDR1 is SNHLY and CDR2 is FYNNEI in the germline V gene. The CDR3 nucleotides read TGTGCCAGCAACCTAATCGGGACAGACCCTGGGGCTTTCTTT. It yields the protein CASNLIGTDPGAFF.

The V and J genes are TRBV4-1 and TRBJ1-4, with 10 bases matching TRBD1. Germline V gives CDR1 MGHRA, CDR2 YSYEKL. The V segment lost 2 bases and the J segment 8 bases; nucleotides outside the gene matches: 2. The CDR3 is 14 amino acids. CDR3 protein: CASSQWTGGEKLFF. The CDR3 DNA sequence: TGCGCCAGCAGCCAATGGACAGGGGGGGAAAAACTGTTTTTT.

By its share, this clone is medium-sized (0.01 to 0.1%). This rearrangement joins TRBV6-1 to TRBJ1-5; D may be TRBD1 (6 bases). The CDR3 spans 15 residues. Germline V CDR1 and CDR2: MNHNS, SASEGT. V was clipped by 3 bases and J by 2 bases, with 11 bases between them. The CDR3 nucleotides read TGTGCCAGCAGTGAGGGGGCTGAGGGCAATCAGCCCCAGCATTTT. It is translated as CASSEGAEGNQPQHF.

The genes are TRBV5-1 and TRBJ2-4; possibly TRBD1 for D (5 bases). With 1 base removed from V and 3 bases from J, the gap between germline ends came to 14 bases. Germline CDR1 is SGHRS and CDR2 is YFSETQ. CDR3 length: 16 residues. The CDR3 loop reads CASSLLAGSGKNIQYF. Written as DNA, the CDR3 is TGCGCCAGCAGCTTGTTGGCAGGGTCTGGCAAAAACATTCAGTACTTC.

V is TRBV29-1 and J is TRBJ1-3; D gene uncertain. The length of the CDR3 is 11 residues. Germline CDR1 is SQVTM and CDR2 is ANQGSEA. V was trimmed by 5 bases and J by 6 bases, leaving 8 bases between them. The CDR3 here is CSVYFENTIYF. CDR3 coding DNA: TGCAGCGTTTATTTTGAAAACACCATATATTTT.

V is TRBV27 and J is TRBJ2-1, with 9 nucleotides matching TRBD2. Germline V gives CDR1 MNHEY, CDR2 SMNVEV (reference sequence). The ends lost 6 bases at V and 2 bases at J; junction bases unmatched: 5. This CDR3 region has 15 residues. CDR3 bases: TGTGCCAGCAGGGGCGTAGCGGGGGCCTACAATGAGCAGTTCTTC. Protein sequence: CASRGVAGAYNEQFF.

V and J are TRBV5-8 and TRBJ2-7; D perhaps matches TRBD2 (5 bases). The V gene lost 4 bases and the J gene lost 4 bases, with 12 bases spanning the gap. CDR1 and CDR2 from the germline V gene are SGHTS and YDEGEE. The CDR3 extends over 13 amino acids. CDR3 bases: TGTGCCAGCAGCCCCGTTAGGGAGTACGAGCAGTACGTC. Protein: CASSPVREYEQYV.

The J gene is TRBJ1-3, the V gene TRBV4-1, with a weak D call TRBD1 (6 bases). The CDR3 has 15 residues. The germline V gene has CDR1 MGHRA and CDR2 YSYEKL. V was pared by 6 bases and J by 4 bases, with 16 bases between. Here the CDR3 reads CASSRSRGTGNTIYF. The CDR3 nucleotides are TGCGCCAGCAGTCGTAGCAGGGGTACCGGAAACACCATATATTTT.

The rearrangement links TRBV29-1 to TRBJ1-1; D call uncertain. Trimming pared 5 bases from V and 1 base from J, leaving 11 bases between. The CDR3 has 13 residues. Germline V CDR1 and CDR2: SQVTM, ANQGSEA. The CDR3 loop reads CSVCDHQNTEAFF. The CDR3 DNA follows: TGCAGCGTTTGCGATCACCAGAACACTGAAGCTTTCTTT.

V is TRBV4-2 and J is TRBJ2-5; D may be TRBD2 (6 bases). The CDR3 contains 15 residues. The germline V gene has CDR1 LGHNA and CDR2 YNFKEQ. V was pared by 1 base and J by 0 bases, with 9 bases between. CDR3 loop: CASSQAGGHQETQYF. The CDR3 nucleotides read TGTGCCAGCAGCCAAGCCGGGGGACACCAAGAGACCCAGTACTTC.

The chain is built from TRBV4-1 and TRBJ1-1; D is uncertain. The germline V gene has CDR1 MGHRA and CDR2 YSYEKL. This CDR3 has 15 amino acids. Trimming stripped 2 bases from V and 5 bases from J, with 15 bases between. CDR3 amino acids: CASSQPTGGLTEAFF. As DNA, the CDR3 is TGCGCCAGCAGCCAACCAACGGGAGGGCTTACTGAAGCTTTCTTT.

V and J are TRBV11-2 and TRBJ2-1; D is uncertain. CDR1 is SGHAT and CDR2 is FQNNGV in the germline V gene. This CDR3 spans 12 amino acids. With 1 base removed from V and 12 bases from J, the gap between germline ends came to 10 bases. The chain's CDR3 is CASSLVPTWQFF. Here the CDR3 DNA reads TGTGCCAGCAGCTTAGTCCCTACCTGGCAGTTCTTC.

The chain has TRBV6-5 and TRBJ1-2; possible D gene TRBD1, 5 bases. V was trimmed by 1 base and J by 6 bases, leaving 9 bases between them. Germline CDR1 reads MNHEY; CDR2 reads SVGAGI. The CDR3 is 13 amino acids. The CDR3 DNA follows: TGTGCCAGCAGTTACTATTCAGGGAATGGCTACACCTTC. This translates into CASSYYSGNGYTF.